The present TCR beta chain was sequenced within a study of spatial heterogeneity in lung cancer. As to time point: blood at routine non-recurrence follow-up after resection. TCRdb re-analysed the 5' RACE reads in MiXCR, keeping a single row per CDR3 protein. The sample has tens of thousands of distinct CDR3 sequences; roughly 5.4% are singletons. The CDR3 extends over 13 amino acids. In germline, CDR1 is DFQATT, CDR2 SNEGSKA (reference sequence). The V end lost 4 bases, the J end lost 6 bases, and 13 bases lay between the germline ends. This clonotype was counted many times. The sequence was collected from a female donor with early-stage non-small cell lung cancer. Sequenced here: PBMCs, sampled at follow-up. The chain is built from TRBV20-1 and TRBJ2-1; tentatively, D is TRBD1 (5 bases). CDR3 in amino acids: CSANGARSNEQFF. The DNA for the CDR3 is TGCAGTGCTAATGGGGCTAGATCCAATGAGCAGTTCTTC.